The 14 T cell receptor beta chains below all came from one sample that was sequenced in a study of response to subunit inactivated influenza vaccine. TCRdb passed the RT-PCR reads through MiXCR, listing each CDR3 protein once. Seen here are over 750,000 distinct CDR3 sequences, 21% observed once, and the top ten hold 10% to 13%. The sample consisted of PBMCs from blood, taken approximately 5 days after vaccination. The origin of the receptors is a man aged 50-59 years who received an inactivated influenza vaccine.

This clonotype was counted a few times. This chain uses TRBV29-1 with TRBJ2-5, with TRBD2 matching over 11 bases. V gave up 5 bases and J gave up 1 base; unmatched junction bases: 9. This CDR3 region has 16 residues. Germline V gene lookup returns CDR1 SQVTM and CDR2 ANQGSEA. The CDR3 region has the DNA TGCAGCGTTCTCCCCCTACTAGCGGGAGTCCAAGAGACCCAGTACTTC. It translates to CSVLPLLAGVQETQYF.

This clonotype was recorded many times. The rearrangement joins TRBV5-1 to TRBJ1-2, with D perhaps TRBD1 (5 bases). Trimming took 0 bases from V and 4 from J, leaving 13 bases between them. The length of the CDR3 is 15 residues. CDR1 and CDR2 (germline): SGHRS, YFSETQ. The CDR3 DNA is TGCGCCAGCAGCTTGGCCTACAGGAGGGGCTATGGCTACACCTTC. It yields the protein CASSLAYRRGYGYTF.

This clonotype was counted many times. The gene calls are TRBV7-9 and TRBJ2-7; D perhaps matches TRBD1 (6 bases). From germline, CDR1 is SEHNR and CDR2 FQNEAQ (reference sequence). V gave up 5 bases and J gave up 7 bases, with 18 bases separating them. The CDR3 length is 14 residues. The CDR3: CASSPWTVPREQYF. In DNA, the CDR3 is TGTGCCAGCAGCCCCTGGACAGTCCCGAGGGAGCAGTACTTC.

This rearrangement joins TRBV11-2 to TRBJ1-1, with a weak D call TRBD1 (6 bases). V lost 5 bases and J 3 bases, leaving 19 bases between the germline ends. Germline lookup yields CDR1 SGHAT and CDR2 FQNNGV. CDR3 size: 16 residues. The DNA of the CDR3 is TGTGCCAGCAGCCCCATTCGGACAGCCTTTCACACTGAAGCTTTCTTT. Translated, it gives CASSPIRTAFHTEAFF.

The chain combines TRBV7-9 with TRBJ2-7; 7 nucleotides align to TRBD1. CDR3 length equals 15 residues. The ends lost 7 bases at V and 3 bases at J; junction bases unmatched: 12. Germline-derived CDR1 and CDR2 are SEHNR and FQNEAQ (reference sequence). The CDR3 coding sequence is TGTGCCAGCACCCACTTAGGGGACAGAGGCTACGAGCAGTACTTC. It yields the protein CASTHLGDRGYEQYF.

This clonotype occurred a few times. The rearrangement links TRBV28 to TRBJ2-1, with a possible D match to TRBD2 (5 bases). The germline V gene has CDR1 MDHEN and CDR2 SYDVKM. The CDR3 covers 11 residues. The V gene lost 7 bases and the J gene lost 8 bases, with 9 bases spanning the gap. CDR3 region: CASIAIDEQFF. CDR3 DNA: TGTGCCAGCATAGCGATTGATGAGCAGTTCTTC.

The rearrangement joins TRBV5-1 to TRBJ2-3; 7 nucleotides line up with TRBD1. In germline, CDR1 is SGHRS, CDR2 YFSETQ. The CDR3 loop spans 15 amino acids. The V gene end was trimmed by 3 bases and the J gene end by 3 bases; junction bases not matched to a gene: 7. This CDR3 is CASSYRDSSTDTQYF. Written as DNA, the CDR3 is TGCGCCAGCAGCTACCGGGACAGCAGTACAGATACGCAGTATTTT.

The chain recombines TRBV20-1 with TRBJ2-4; D possibly corresponds to TRBD2 (5 bases). Between the trimmed V and J ends, which lost 5 bases and 3 bases, there was a span of 11 bases. The CDR3 is made up of 13 amino acids. CDR1 is DFQATT and CDR2 is SNEGSKA in the germline V gene (reference sequence). DNA of the CDR3: TGCAGTGCTGAATGGACTGGCAAAAACATTCAGTACTTC. This sequence encodes CSAEWTGKNIQYF.

This clonotype occurred a few times. The chain combines TRBV7-9 with TRBJ2-1; TRBD1 or TRBD2 may be the D gene (7 bases each). Germline V gene data show CDR1 as SEHNR and CDR2 as FQNEAQ (reference sequence). This CDR3 is 15 amino acids long. The ends were cut back, 2 bases at V and 5 bases at J, with 13 bases in the middle. The CDR3 sequence: CASSLIQGRDNEQFF. CDR3 DNA sequence: TGTGCCAGCAGCTTAATACAGGGGAGGGACAATGAGCAGTTCTTC.

This clonotype was detected a few times. The V gene is TRBV7-3, the J gene TRBJ2-1; D gene uncertain. Germline V gives CDR1 SGHTA, CDR2 FQGTGA. Trimming shortened V by 6 bases and J by 0 bases, and 12 bases separated the two germline ends. The CDR3 is 15 amino acids. This chain's CDR3 is CASSSLTASYNEQFF. CDR3 DNA sequence: TGTGCCAGCAGTTCCTTAACGGCCTCCTACAATGAGCAGTTCTTC.

The rearrangement uses TRBV6-4 and TRBJ2-3; perhaps TRBD1 as D (6 bases). The length of the CDR3 is 18 residues. Trimming cost V 0 bases and J 2 bases, with 18 bases left between them. Germline-derived CDR1 and CDR2 are MRHNA and SNTAGT. CDR3 nucleotide sequence: TGTGCCAGCAGTGACTCCCTCCGCCGGACAGAAAACACAGATACGCAGTATTTT. Translated: CASSDSLRRTENTDTQYF.

This clonotype appeared a single time. The J gene is TRBJ2-3, the V gene TRBV20-1; 13 nucleotides align to TRBD2. The CDR3 consists of 14 residues. V shed 5 bases, J shed 8 bases, and the junction held 7 bases outside the gene matches. Looked up from germline, CDR1 is DFQATT and CDR2 is SNEGSKA (reference sequence). The chain's CDR3 is CSAPTSGGAPTQYF. CDR3 nucleotides: TGCAGTGCTCCCACTAGCGGGGGGGCCCCTACGCAGTATTTT.

This clonotype was found many times. The CDR3 bases are TGTGCCACCAGCATCCCCTTCGTCGACGGACTAGCGGGGGGACAGTTCTTC. Residues: CATSIPFVDGLAGGQFF. This chain connects TRBV15 to TRBJ2-1; TRBD2 matches at 14 bases. Unmatched junction bases numbered 15, after V lost 4 bases and J lost 13 bases. The germline V gene encodes CDR1 LNHNV and CDR2 YYDKDF (reference sequence). The CDR3 consists of 17 residues.

The chain joins TRBV13 to TRBJ2-6, with D perhaps TRBD2 (6 bases). The length of the CDR3 is 17 residues. Per germline, CDR1 PRHDT and CDR2 FYEKMQ (reference sequence). Deletions cut 3 bases from V and 2 bases from J, with 14 bases between. As DNA, the CDR3 is TGTGCCAGCAGCTTGCAAGGGGAGGTGACTGGGGCCAACGTCCTGACTTTC. It yields the protein CASSLQGEVTGANVLTF.